This TCR beta chain derives from a study of siplizumab effects on memory and regulatory T cells. The table came from immunoSEQ multiplex PCR; TCRdb's copy has only in-frame clones and leaves some out. Seen here are tens of thousands of clones, approximately 97% observed once, and the top ten hold around 0.031%. CDR1 is LNHDA, CDR2 SQIVND, per germline (reference sequence). V lost 4 bases, J lost 4 bases, and 19 bases lay in between. The CDR3 totals 17 residues. The chain joins TRBV19 to TRBJ2-2, with a tentative D call TRBD1 (5 bases). The TCR sequence derives from a human donor in good health. Sequenced sample: naive CD4+ T cells sorted from blood. Here the CDR3 reads CASSTRDFRAGTGELFF. CDR3 nucleotides: TGTGCCAGTAGTACGCGCGATTTCAGGGCCGGCACCGGGGAGCTGTTTTTT. The whole variable domain, remainder taken from reference TRBV19 and TRBJ2-2, is DGGITQSPKYLFRKEGQNVTLSCEQNLNHDAMYWYRQDPGQGLRLIYYSQIVNDFQKGDIAEGYSVSREKKESFPLTVTSAQKNPTAFYLCASSTRDFRAGTGELFFGEGSRLTVL.